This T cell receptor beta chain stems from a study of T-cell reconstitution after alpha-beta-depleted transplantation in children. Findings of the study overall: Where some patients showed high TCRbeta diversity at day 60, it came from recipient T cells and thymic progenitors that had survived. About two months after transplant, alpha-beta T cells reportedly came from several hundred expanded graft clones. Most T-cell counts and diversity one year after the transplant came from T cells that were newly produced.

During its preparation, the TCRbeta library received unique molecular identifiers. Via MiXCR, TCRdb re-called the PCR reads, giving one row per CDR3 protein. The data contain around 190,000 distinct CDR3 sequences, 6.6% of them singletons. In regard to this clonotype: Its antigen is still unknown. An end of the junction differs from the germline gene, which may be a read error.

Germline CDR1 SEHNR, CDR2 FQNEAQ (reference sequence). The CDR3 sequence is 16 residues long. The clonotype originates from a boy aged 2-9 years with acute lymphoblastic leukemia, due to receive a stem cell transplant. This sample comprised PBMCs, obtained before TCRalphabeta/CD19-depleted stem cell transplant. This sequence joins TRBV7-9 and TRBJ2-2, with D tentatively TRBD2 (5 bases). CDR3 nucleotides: TGTGCCAGCAGCCCCGTCGGCGGCAGACACACCGGGGAGCTTTTTTTT. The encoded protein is CASSPVGGRHTGELFF. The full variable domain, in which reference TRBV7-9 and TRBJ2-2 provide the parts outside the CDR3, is DTGVSQNPRHKITKRGQNVTFRCDPISEHNRLYWYRQTLGQGPEFLTYFQNEAQLEKSRLLSDRFSAERPKGSFSTLEIQRTEQGDSAMYLCASSPVGGRHTGELFFGEGSRLTVL.